This T cell receptor beta chain is from a study of metastatic and nonmetastatic thyroid tumors (dated by TCRdb to 2020 to 2021). Describing the broader study: Repertoires from peripheral blood and from tumor or nodule tissue samples of malignant and benign thyroid patients were compared.

The germline V and J ends show losses of 6 bases and 4 bases respectively, and no gene match explains 8 bases of the junction. The germline V gene sets CDR1 to MNHNS and CDR2 to SASEGT. There are 14 amino acids in the CDR3, from cysteine to phenylalanine inclusive. The entry retains the CDR3 DNA only, 42 bases that are in frame from base 1. This clone is characterized as medium-sized (0.01 to 0.1%). Its binding antigen is unknown. No clone much larger than this one lies a single base away; base qualities are absent. The library came from PCR. Sequenced using an Illumina HiSeq 4000. High-throughput sequencing was used to profile the TCR beta-chain CDR3 region of each patient. Concerning the study's data processing: A classifier to discriminate distant-metastatic papillary thyroid cancer patients was built from CDR3 differences across clinicopathological groups. The Shannon index was used to assess repertoire diversity, and the Morisita-Horn index was used to assess tumor-blood repertoire similarity. TCRdb reran the public reads through fastp at Q25 and MiXCR, keeping productive beta chains. The authors' filters were not applied to this entry. Here the sample has approximately 16,000 clones; about 35% occur a single time. The leading ten clones occupy 7% to 8.5% of the sample.

Broader findings and caveats from the paper: TCR beta diversity was reported as significantly higher in malignant tumors than in benign nodules, in both blood and tumor samples.

No patient had received any treatment before thyroid surgery. Using T-cell receptor beta sequencing, the researchers looked back retrospectively at clinical samples from patients, gathered between about 2011 and 2019. The sequence joins TRBV6-1 to TRBJ2-7; 8 nucleotides in the junction match TRBD1. Sequencing used tumor tissue. The TCR sequence derives from a female donor with papillary thyroid cancer or a benign thyroid nodule (not recorded which). Some clones in this sample may be carry-over from other donors' samples. Here is the DNA: TGTGCCAGCAGGAGCGGACAGGGTCAGTACGAGCAGTACTTC. Its amino acids are CASRSGQGQYEQYF.